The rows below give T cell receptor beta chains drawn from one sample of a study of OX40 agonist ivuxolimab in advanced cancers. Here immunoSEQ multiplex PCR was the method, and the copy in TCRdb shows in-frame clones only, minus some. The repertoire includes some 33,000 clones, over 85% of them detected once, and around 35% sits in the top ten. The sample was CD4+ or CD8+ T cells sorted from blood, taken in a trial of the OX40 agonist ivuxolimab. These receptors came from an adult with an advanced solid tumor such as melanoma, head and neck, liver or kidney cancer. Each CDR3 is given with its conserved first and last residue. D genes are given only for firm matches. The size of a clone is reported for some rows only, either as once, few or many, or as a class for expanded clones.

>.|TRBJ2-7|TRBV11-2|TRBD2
CASSLGAGGYEQYF
TGTGCCAGCAGCTTAGGGGCGGGGGGTTACGAGCAGTACTTC
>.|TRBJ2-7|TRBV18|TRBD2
CASSTGTSLFEQYF
TGTGCCAGCTCGACCGGGACTAGCCTTTTCGAGCAGTACTTC
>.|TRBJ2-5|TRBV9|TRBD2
CASSVGRGEETQYF
TGTGCCAGCAGCGTTGGGCGGGGGGAAGAGACCCAGTACTTC
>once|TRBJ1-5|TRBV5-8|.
CASSFPINQPQHF
TGTGCCAGCAGCTTCCCTATTAATCAGCCCCAGCATTTT
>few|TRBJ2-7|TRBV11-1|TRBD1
CASTRGQGDYEQYF
TGTGCCAGCACCCGGGGACAGGGGGATTACGAGCAGTACTTC
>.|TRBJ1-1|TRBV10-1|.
CAKLGPGLNTEAFF
TGCGCCAAACTAGGGCCCGGACTGAACACTGAAGCTTTCTTT
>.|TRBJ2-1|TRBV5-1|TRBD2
CASSLIAGGGNEQFF
TGCGCCAGCAGCTTGATAGCGGGGGGCGGGAATGAGCAGTTCTTC
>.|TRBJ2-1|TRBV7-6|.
CASSLVGGYNEQFF
TGTGCCAGCAGCTTAGTTGGGGGGTACAATGAGCAGTTCTTC
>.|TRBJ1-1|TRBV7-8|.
CASSLLGHGVPLNTEAFF
TGTGCCAGCAGCTTATTGGGACACGGCGTACCTCTGAACACTGAAGCTTTCTTT
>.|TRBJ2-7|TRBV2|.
CASSETTGTYEQYF
TGTGCCAGCAGTGAAACGACGGGAACCTACGAGCAGTACTTC
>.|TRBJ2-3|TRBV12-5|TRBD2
CASGWTSGTDTQYF
TGTGCTAGTGGTTGGACTAGCGGCACAGATACGCAGTATTTT
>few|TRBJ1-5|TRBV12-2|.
CASRLDPDYLQPQHF
TGTGCAAGTCGCTTAGATCCGGACTACCTTCAGCCCCAGCATTTT
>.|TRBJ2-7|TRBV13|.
CASSLGLNEQYF
TGTGCCAGCAGCTTAGGCCTAAACGAGCAGTACTTC
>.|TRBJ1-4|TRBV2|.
CASTGTSTNEKLFF
TGTGCCAGCACCGGGACATCAACTAATGAAAAACTGTTTTTT
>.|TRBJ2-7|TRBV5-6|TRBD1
CASSEDRGQTYEQYF
TGTGCCAGCAGCGAGGACAGGGGCCAAACCTACGAGCAGTACTTC
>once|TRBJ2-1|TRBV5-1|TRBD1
CASSSGTGGWEFF
TGCGCCAGCAGCTCGGGGACAGGGGGCTGGGAGTTCTTC
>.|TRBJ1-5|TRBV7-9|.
CASRAGGPNQPQHF
TGTGCCAGCAGGGCTGGCGGACCCAATCAGCCCCAGCATTTT
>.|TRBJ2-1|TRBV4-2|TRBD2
CASSKPAGGPGNEQFF
TGTGCCAGCAGTAAACCCGCGGGGGGGCCGGGCAATGAGCAGTTCTTC
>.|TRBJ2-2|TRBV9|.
CASSVGGVAGELFF
TGTGCCAGCAGCGTAGGCGGGGTTGCCGGGGAGCTGTTTTTT
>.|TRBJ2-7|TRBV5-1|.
CASSLIGAGSWVEQYF
TGCGCCAGCAGCTTGATTGGGGCAGGGAGCTGGGTCGAGCAGTACTTC
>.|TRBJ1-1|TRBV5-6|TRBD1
CASSLAGGQGVEAFF
TGTGCCAGCAGCTTGGCAGGGGGACAGGGGGTTGAAGCTTTCTTT
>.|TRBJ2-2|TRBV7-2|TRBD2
CASSLAFPRLAGLTGELFF
TGTGCCAGCAGCTTAGCGTTCCCACGACTAGCGGGGCTCACCGGGGAGCTGTTTTTT